This is a list of T cell receptor beta chains from one sample in a study of PD-1 blockade in classical Hodgkin lymphoma. Using immunoSEQ multiplex PCR, the repertoire was profiled, and TCRdb retains in-frame clones only, with some absent. The table shows more than 30,000 clones, with 76% occurring only once. Sequences were derived from peripheral blood mononuclear cells (PBMCs), sampled before the second cycle of nivolumab. These TCRs come from a human donor with classical Hodgkin lymphoma. Each CDR3 is given with its conserved first and last residue. Fields, in order: J gene, clone size, V gene, D gene, CDR3 DNA, CDR3 protein. D genes are given only for firm matches. Size is stated for part of the rows, as once, few or many counts, or as a class when the clone is expanded.

TRBJ1-6,NA,TRBV27,NA,TGTGCCAGCAGTTTGAACAGGTGGACCTATAATTCACCCCTCCACTTT,CASSLNRWTYNSPLHF
TRBJ2-3,NA,TRBV6-1,NA,TGTGCCAGCACTAGGGGGGGCACAGATACGCAGTATTTT,CASTRGGTDTQYF
TRBJ1-5,NA,TRBV5-6,NA,TGTGCCAGCAGCTTCGGGCACGGCTACAATCAGCCCCAGCATTTT,CASSFGHGYNQPQHF
TRBJ1-6,NA,TRBV6-5,NA,TGTGCCAGCAGTACGGAGGGGGGCAATTCACCCCTCCACTTT,CASSTEGGNSPLHF
TRBJ1-6,NA,TRBV5-8,TRBD1,TGTGCCAGCAGCCTGGGGACAGGGAAAAATTCACCCCTCCACTTT,CASSLGTGKNSPLHF
TRBJ1-2,NA,TRBV18,TRBD1,TGTGCCAGCTCTCTTTTCCCGCGACAGGGCGGCTATGGCTACACCTTC,CASSLFPRQGGYGYTF
TRBJ2-3,NA,TRBV7-2,NA,TGTGCCAGCAGCCCCCTGGAGGGGATGGATACGCAGTATTTT,CASSPLEGMDTQYF
TRBJ2-2,NA,TRBV5-1,TRBD1,TGCGCCAGCAGCCTCCTATCTCCGGGACAGGGTATAGTCACCGGGGAGCTGTTTTTT,CASSLLSPGQGIVTGELFF
TRBJ1-4,NA,TRBV4-1,NA,TGCGCCAGCAGCCAAGATTGGGGGCGGAATAATGAAAAACTGTTTTTT,CASSQDWGRNNEKLFF
TRBJ2-7,NA,TRBV27,TRBD2,TGTGCCAGCAGTTTATTAGCGGGGGGGCCGCAGACGCAGTACTTC,CASSLLAGGPQTQYF
TRBJ2-7,NA,TRBV7-9,NA,TGTGCCAGCAGCCCGTGGGACAACTCCTACGAGCAGTACTTC,CASSPWDNSYEQYF
TRBJ1-4,NA,TRBV25-1,NA,TGTGCCAGCAGTGAAGAAGGGGTTAATGAAAAACTGTTTTTT,CASSEEGVNEKLFF
TRBJ2-1,NA,TRBV11-2,TRBD1,TGTGCCAGCAGAGCGATCCCCCGGACAGGGACCCTCAATGAGCAGTTCTTC,CASRAIPRTGTLNEQFF
TRBJ1-2,NA,TRBV7-2,NA,TGTGCCAGCAGCCCCGGGTCACTGGTTTCCTATGGCTACACCTTC,CASSPGSLVSYGYTF
TRBJ1-4,once,TRBV13,TRBD1,TGTGCCAGCAGCTGGGGTACGGGACAGGGTCGTGAAAAACTGTTTTTT,CASSWGTGQGREKLFF
TRBJ2-3,once,TRBV9,TRBD1,TGTGCCAGCAGCACCCGGACAGGGGCAGATACGCAGTATTTT,CASSTRTGADTQYF
TRBJ2-1,once,TRBV6-4,TRBD1,TGTGCCAGCAGTGCCGGGACAGGGGAAATTGGCAATGAGCAGTTCTTC,CASSAGTGEIGNEQFF
TRBJ1-6,NA,TRBV18,NA,TGTGCCAGCTCACCTAGGGGTCCCTATAATTCACCCCTCCACTTT,CASSPRGPYNSPLHF
TRBJ2-5,NA,TRBV5-1,TRBD2,TGCGCCAGCAGACCTGGACTAGGAAGAGAGACCCAGTACTTC,CASRPGLGRETQYF
TRBJ1-5,NA,TRBV30,NA,TGTGCCTGGAACTCAGGGCCCAATCAGCCCCAGCATTTT,CAWNSGPNQPQHF
TRBJ2-1,NA,TRBV20-1,NA,TGCAGTGTATCCGGGAATGAGCAGTTCTTC,CSVSGNEQFF
TRBJ1-5,once,TRBV12-5,NA,TGTGCTAGTGGTACCTGGGGGGGGCGCGGCAATCAGCCCCAGCATTTT,CASGTWGGRGNQPQHF
TRBJ2-5,NA,TRBV7-8,NA,TGTGCCAGCAGCTTAGCATGGGGCGACGGGGAGACCCAGTACTTC,CASSLAWGDGETQYF
TRBJ2-5,NA,TRBV11-2,NA,TGTGCCAGCAGCGGGGGGGCCGGAGAGACCCAGTACTTC,CASSGGAGETQYF
TRBJ2-7,NA,TRBV2,TRBD2,TGTGCCAGCAGCGCCCCCCCGGGGGGAGCCTACGAGCAGTACTTC,CASSAPPGGAYEQYF
TRBJ2-1,NA,TRBV29-1,NA,TGCAGCGTTGAAGATACGAGCAATGAGCAGTTCTTC,CSVEDTSNEQFF
TRBJ2-2,NA,TRBV5-1,NA,TGCGCCAGCAGCTTTAGCGACACCGGGGAGCTGTTTTTT,CASSFSDTGELFF
TRBJ2-7,NA,TRBV2,TRBD1,TGTGCCAGCAGTGGCCGGGACAGGGCCATCTACGAGCAGTACTTC,CASSGRDRAIYEQYF
TRBJ2-1,NA,TRBV6-4,TRBD2,TGTGCCAGCAGTGACGTCGGGGGGGCCTACAATGAGCAGTTCTTC,CASSDVGGAYNEQFF
TRBJ2-2,NA,TRBV7-2,TRBD2,TGTGCCAGCAGCTTAAGGGCCCTAGCGGGGGGCTCCACCGGGGAGCTGTTTTTT,CASSLRALAGGSTGELFF
TRBJ2-7,once,TRBV9,NA,TGTGCCAGCAGCCCCTCGGACAGCTACGAGCAGTACTTC,CASSPSDSYEQYF
TRBJ1-6,NA,TRBV9,TRBD1,TGTGCCAGCAGCGCCACCTCAGGGGGGTATAATTCACCCCTCCACTTT,CASSATSGGYNSPLHF
TRBJ1-3,NA,TRBV15,NA,TGTGCCACCGGGGACGGCAGCTCTGGAAACACCATATATTTT,CATGDGSSGNTIYF
TRBJ1-2,NA,TRBV5-1,NA,TGCGCCAGTGAAGAAATTGGGCTTTATGGCTACACCTTC,CASEEIGLYGYTF
TRBJ2-3,NA,TRBV9,TRBD2,TGTGCCAGCAGCGTAAGGGCTAGCGGGGGGATAGATACGCAGTATTTT,CASSVRASGGIDTQYF
TRBJ1-6,NA,TRBV6-1,NA,TGTGCCAGCAGCGTCGGTAATTCACCCCTCCACTTT,CASSVGNSPLHF
TRBJ2-6,NA,TRBV7-3,NA,TGTGCCGTACAGGGATCTGGGGCCAACGTCCTGACTTTC,CAVQGSGANVLTF
TRBJ2-3,NA,TRBV13,TRBD1,TGTGCCACCCACGAGGGACAGGGGTTTACAGATACGCAGTATTTT,CATHEGQGFTDTQYF
TRBJ2-5,NA,TRBV7-2,TRBD2,TGTGCCAGCAGCTTAAGTGTAGCGGGGGGCGGAGAGACCCAGTACTTC,CASSLSVAGGGETQYF
TRBJ2-7,NA,TRBV6-1,TRBD1,TGTGCCAGCAGTGAGAGGACAGGGTCCGAGCAGTACTTC,CASSERTGSEQYF
TRBJ1-2,NA,TRBV5-5,TRBD1,TGTGCCAGCAGCTTGTCATACAGGGGACATGGCTACACCTTC,CASSLSYRGHGYTF
TRBJ1-2,NA,TRBV10-2,NA,TGCGCCAGCAGTGAGTTGGGCCTTTATGGCTACACCTTC,CASSELGLYGYTF
TRBJ2-3,NA,TRBV5-1,NA,TGCGCCAGCAGCATACCTAGCACAGATACGCAGTATTTT,CASSIPSTDTQYF
TRBJ2-3,NA,TRBV12-2,NA,TGTGCAAGTCGCTCCCGCGGGACAGGTGGCACAGATACGCAGTATTTT,CASRSRGTGGTDTQYF
TRBJ2-3,once,TRBV19,TRBD1,TGTGCCAGTAGTGACCCGACAGGGGGCAGGGAGGGTACGCAGTATTTT,CASSDPTGGREGTQYF
TRBJ1-2,NA,TRBV5-1,TRBD1,TGCGCCAGCAGCTTTGCAGGGGGCGCCGACTATGGCTACACCTTC,CASSFAGGADYGYTF
TRBJ1-1,NA,TRBV2,NA,TGTGCCAGCAGTGTTGGGGGCTCTGGCACTGAAGCTTTCTTT,CASSVGGSGTEAFF
TRBJ1-1,NA,TRBV19,NA,TGTGCCAGTAGCCTCACAGAATACACTGAAGCTTTCTTT,CASSLTEYTEAFF
TRBJ1-5,NA,TRBV29-1,NA,TGCAGCGTCCGAACAGGTAGCAATCAGCCCCAGCATTTT,CSVRTGSNQPQHF
TRBJ2-3,NA,TRBV18,TRBD2,TGTGCCAGCTCACCCCAACTAGCGGGGGCCACAGATACGCAGTATTTT,CASSPQLAGATDTQYF
TRBJ1-3,NA,TRBV4-1,NA,TGCGCCAGCAGCCAAGCACCCAGGCCGGCCTCTGGAAACACCATATATTTT,CASSQAPRPASGNTIYF
TRBJ2-3,NA,TRBV6-5,TRBD2,TGTGCCAGCATAAAAGCGGGAACAGATACGCAGTATTTT,CASIKAGTDTQYF
TRBJ2-3,NA,TRBV5-1,NA,TGCGCCAGCCATTCGACAGTCTTCGGCACAGATACGCAGTATTTT,CASHSTVFGTDTQYF
TRBJ1-6,NA,TRBV11-2,NA,TGTGCCAGCAGCCCGGTGAGCTCCTATAATTCACCCCTCCACTTT,CASSPVSSYNSPLHF
TRBJ1-1,NA,TRBV19,NA,TGTGCCAGTAGTAACGGATTGAGGACTGAAGCTTTCTTT,CASSNGLRTEAFF
TRBJ2-1,NA,TRBV7-3,NA,TGTGCCAGCAGCTCTGGGAGTGAGCAGTTCTTC,CASSSGSEQFF
TRBJ1-3,NA,TRBV7-8,NA,TGTGCCAGCAGCCTAGGGGGGGGCACCATATATTTT,CASSLGGGTIYF
TRBJ1-4,few,TRBV5-6,NA,TGTGCCAGCAGCTTGGACACCCGGCGGGAGGAAAAACTGTTTTTT,CASSLDTRREEKLFF
TRBJ1-1,NA,TRBV5-1,TRBD1,TGCGCCAGCAGCTCGGTGGGGACAGGGGGCACTGAAGCTTTCTTT,CASSSVGTGGTEAFF
TRBJ1-2,NA,TRBV30,TRBD1,TGTGCCTGGAGTGAACAGGGGAAAGGCTACACCTTC,CAWSEQGKGYTF